This T cell receptor (beta chain) came from a study of OX40 agonist ivuxolimab in advanced cancers. Looking at the study overall: Patients received ivuxolimab, an agonistic anti-OX40 (CD134) antibody. Subjects had a mean age of approximately 60 years, with a range of roughly 23 to 79; roughly 80% were male. Regarding the study as a whole: Some of the nonresponding patients also showed low levels of normalized T-cell clonal expansion.

This clone appeared once. The antigen is unknown. The CDR3 is 14 amino acids. V gave up 5 bases and J gave up 8 bases; unmatched junction bases: 11. Looked up from germline, CDR1 is SGHTA and CDR2 is FQGNSA. Profiling relied on immunoSEQ multiplex PCR, and the TCRdb table lists in-frame clones only, not all of them. Seen here are around 31,000 clones, roughly 76% observed once, and the top ten hold about a fifth. This sequence originates from an adult with an advanced solid tumor such as melanoma, head and neck, liver or kidney cancer. The chain combines TRBV7-2 with TRBJ1-2; 7 nucleotides align to TRBD1. Sample: CD4+ or CD8+ T cells sorted from blood, taken in a trial of the OX40 agonist ivuxolimab. CDR3: CASSPLTGSIGYTF. The DNA for the CDR3 is TGTGCCAGCAGCCCATTGACAGGGAGCATAGGCTACACCTTC.